This TCR beta chain was identified during a study of CD8+ T cells in alopecia areata. Extraction and reverse transcription of RNA yielded cDNA as the sequencing template. The assay was immunoSEQ multiplex PCR, and TCRdb's table has in-frame clones only and misses some. This sample yields roughly 120,000 clones, of which less than 80% are seen a single time; around 2.8% belongs to the top ten. CDR1 and CDR2 from the germline V gene are SGHNT and YYREEE (reference sequence). The CDR3 runs 14 residues. V lost 4 bases and J lost 2; bases outside the gene matches: 5. The sequence was obtained from a human donor in good health. Source material: CD4+ T cells sorted from blood. The chain employs TRBV5-4 and TRBJ2-7; TRBD2 agrees at 8 bases. The CDR3 sequence is CASSPGGAAYEQYF. DNA of the CDR3: TGTGCCAGCAGCCCGGGAGGGGCGGCCTACGAGCAGTACTTC.